This T cell receptor (beta chain) was recovered during a study of blood T cell repertoires in COVID-19 (dated by TCRdb to about 2020). Background for the entire study: Samples covering the acute and convalescent phases of COVID-19 were provided by collaborators in the United States, Italy and Spain. The sample metadata nearly always contained a de-identified subject ID, COVID-19 status, age in years and sex. Samples were obtained from the ongoing ImmuneRACE study (first 160 participants) and from some 1,200 subjects provided by 6 global collaborators. The prospective study material was composed of cDNA or gDNA derived from T cells, B-cell-depleted T cells, or PBMCs. Where available, HLA class I and class II types were obtained from metadata supplied by the sample provider rather than from assay-based typing. The repertoires were released in a freely available public database intended as a resource for research on the immune response to SARS-CoV-2. Subjects who had been exposed to COVID-19, were actively infected with it, or had recovered from it provided the deeply sampled blood TCRbeta repertoires that made up the dataset.

Concerning this clone: No antigen is known for it. Nothing much larger sits one base from this clone, and base qualities are not available.

TCRbeta CDR3 regions were amplified from genomic DNA by means of the immunoSEQ Assay, a bias-controlled multiplex PCR. Per the authors' processing: The number of nucleated cells in each sample was estimated from the amplification of reference gene primers within the assay. Sequence reads were collapsed and filtered to measure the absolute abundance of every unique TCRbeta CDR3 rearrangement. Productive Simpson clonality was computed per sample as the square root of Simpson's diversity index over productive rearrangements. The table comes from immuneACCESS by way of TCRdb, which keeps in-frame sequences with V and J called. Part of the clones is missing from these tables; in studies checked, under half for an unresolved V gene and the rest for unknown reasons. V and J calls plus clone size are reproduced from that table; the DNA served to infer D and trimming. Here the sample has 150,000 to 200,000 clones; around nine tenths occur a single time. Clones ranked in the top ten supply roughly 3.4% of the sample.

Beyond this particular receptor, the publication reports: How much clinical and demographic metadata was included differed by source and by participant, and the metadata was provided uncurated.

Whole blood was collected in K2EDTA tubes by collaborating institutions according to the institutions' own protocols. For TCRbeta analysis, collaborators shipped samples in one of three forms: frozen whole blood, isolated PBMCs, or DNA extracted from either of those sample types. From the cysteine through the phenylalanine, the CDR3 covers 15 amino acids. The entry retains the CDR3 DNA only, 45 bases that are in frame from base 1. Taken from the germline V gene, the CDR1 and CDR2 loops are MDHEN and SYDVKM. Germline trimming: 7 bases from V, 5 bases from J; junction bases outside gene matches: 11. The receptor's source is a man in his 70s with acute or convalescent COVID-19. The rearrangement joined TRBV28 to TRBJ2-7, and 10 junction bases match TRBD1. The material sequenced was peripheral blood. The CDR3 in this case is CASTTPGQGVHEQYF. At the DNA level, the sequence is TGTGCCAGCACCACCCCAGGACAGGGGGTCCACGAGCAGTACTTC.